This TCR beta chain was documented in a study of blood T cells in healthy people across ages. The authors ran a second PCR of roughly 6 to 12 cycles using a sample-barcoded 5' primer and a J-beta primer mix. Via MiXCR, TCRdb re-called the 5' RACE reads, giving one row per CDR3 protein. The sample records some 1,500,000 distinct CDR3 sequences, 35% to 45% being singletons. Germline trimming cut 3 bases from V and 2 bases from J; bases unmatched to any gene: 8. This CDR3 spans 17 amino acids. In germline, CDR1 is SGDLS, CDR2 YYNGEE. This clonotype was observed a few times. The TCR sequence derives from a woman between 18 and 29 years old in good health. What was sequenced was blood. The chain employs TRBV9 and TRBJ2-2; 9 bases line up with TRBD2. The CDR3, as DNA: TGTGCCAGCAGCGGCGGGGGGGGACTGGTTAACACCGGGGAGCTGTTTTTT. It translates to CASSGGGGLVNTGELFF.